The next 19 T cell receptor beta chains were all read from a single sample in a study of shared clonotypes between healthy human individuals. TCRdb's copy holds only in-frame clones and misses some; the assay was immunoSEQ multiplex PCR. The profile shows over a million clones, around 75% of them singletons. Sequencing was performed on memory CD4+ T cells sorted from blood. Subset specified: CD45RA-negative fraction. These receptors were obtained from a man younger than 35 in good health.

This chain uses TRBV6-1 with TRBJ2-7, with 8 bases identical to TRBD1. Per germline, CDR1 MNHNS and CDR2 SASEGT. J lost 2 bases, V lost 6 bases, and 0 bases had no gene match. The CDR3 runs 12 residues. The DNA of the CDR3 is TGTGCCAGCAGGGACAGGGCCTACGAGCAGTACTTC. Its protein is CASRDRAYEQYF.

Details on this clone: With a far larger clone one base away, a read error is the likely cause. This sample also contains other DNA sequences that code for the same CDR3. The chain has TRBV5-1 and TRBJ1-4, with D hard to call. CDR1 and CDR2 from the germline V gene are SGHRS and YFSETQ. CDR3 length: 16 amino acids. CDR3 coding DNA: TGCGCTAGCAGCTTGACGGGAACTGCAACTAATGAAAAACTGTTTTTT. This encodes CASSLTGTATNEKLFF.

The chain recombines TRBV6-5 with TRBJ2-5, with D unclear. With 2 bases removed from V and 1 base from J, the gap between germline ends came to 8 bases. Germline values: CDR1 MNHEY, CDR2 SVGAGI. The CDR3 has 14 amino acids. The CDR3 nucleotides read TGTGCCAGCAGTTACAGTCAGGTCCAAGAGACCCAGTACTTC. This translates into CASSYSQVQETQYF.

The rearrangement uses TRBV4-1 and TRBJ2-6, with TRBD1 identical over 8 bases. Germline V gene lookup returns CDR1 MGHRA and CDR2 YSYEKL. The length of the CDR3 is 19 residues. V gave up 0 bases and J gave up 0 bases; unmatched junction bases: 7. In DNA, the CDR3 is TGCGCCAGCAGCCAAGATAAGGACAGGGTGAGCTCTGGGGCCAACGTCCTGACTTTC. Residues: CASSQDKDRVSSGANVLTF.

The rearrangement links TRBV5-1 to TRBJ2-5; no clear D. Germline assignment: CDR1 SGHRS and CDR2 YFSETQ. The V and J ends lost 7 bases and 1 base respectively, with 14 bases between them. This CDR3 contains 14 residues. CDR3 coding DNA: TGCGCCAGCGTACGTGGCGAACGCCAAGAGACCCAGTACTTC. It yields the protein CASVRGERQETQYF.

This clone was counted between two and nine times. Within the sample, other DNA sequences also encode this same CDR3. This chain joins TRBV30 and TRBJ1-5; D gene uncertain. Trimming shortened V by 0 bases and J by 0 bases, and 3 bases separated the two germline ends. Germline assignment: CDR1 GTSNPN and CDR2 SVGIG (reference sequence). The CDR3 covers 13 residues. This CDR3 reads CAWSVSSNQPQHF. In DNA form, the CDR3 reads TGTGCCTGGAGTGTGAGTAGCAATCAGCCCCAGCATTTT.

The V gene is TRBV29-1, the J gene TRBJ2-1, with a tentative D call TRBD1 (5 bases). Germline loops: CDR1 SQVTM, CDR2 ANQGSEA. V lost 4 bases, J lost 4 bases, and 11 bases lay in between. There are 13 residues in the CDR3. In DNA form, the CDR3 reads TGCAGCGTTGGGGGCGGCGAGTACAATGAGCAGTTCTTC. Its protein product is CSVGGGEYNEQFF.

As regards this clone: This same CDR3 is encoded by further DNA sequences in the sample. This CDR3 reads CASSPSGSYGYTF. The DNA for the CDR3 is TGTGCCAGCTCACCTAGCGGTTCGTATGGCTACACCTTC. The V gene is TRBV18, the J gene TRBJ1-2; D call uncertain. The CDR3 runs 13 residues. Per germline, CDR1 KGHSH and CDR2 LQKENI. The ends were cut back, 3 bases at V and 5 bases at J, with 10 bases in the middle.

In DNA, the CDR3 is TGCAGCGTTGAAAGAAAGCGGGAGGGTTGGGAGACCCAGTACTTC. This sequence encodes CSVERKREGWETQYF. J is TRBJ2-5 and V is TRBV29-1, with 10 bases fitting TRBD2. J lost 5 bases, V lost 2 bases, and 8 bases had no gene match. CDR3 length equals 15 residues. The germline CDR1 and CDR2 sequences are SQVTM and ANQGSEA.

The rearrangement links TRBV29-1 to TRBJ2-1, with 7 bases fitting TRBD1. Germline CDR1 and CDR2: SQVTM and ANQGSEA. Trimming at V came to 7 bases and at J to 7 bases, leaving 7 bases not matched to a gene. The CDR3 sequence is 12 residues long. Written as DNA, the CDR3 is TGCAGCGCCCACAGGGGTAGTAATGAGCAGTTCTTC. It codes for CSAHRGSNEQFF.

CDR3 amino acids: CASGSGNQPQHF. CDR3 sequence (DNA): TGTGCCTCGGGGTCGGGCAATCAGCCCCAGCATTTT. The chain carries TRBV30 and TRBJ1-5; D not certain. The CDR3 has 12 amino acids. Germline V CDR1 and CDR2: GTSNPN, SVGIG (reference sequence). Between the trimmed V and J ends, which lost 7 bases and 2 bases, there was a span of 9 bases.

The V gene is TRBV18, the J gene TRBJ1-1; D is perhaps TRBD1 (6 bases). V was cut by 8 bases and J by 1 base, with 11 bases left in between. The CDR3 has 13 residues. CDR1 and CDR2 from the germline V gene are KGHSH and LQKENI. CDR3 protein: CASAGQRNTEAFF. The CDR3 DNA is TGTGCCAGCGCCGGACAGAGGAACACTGAAGCTTTCTTT.

A few counts support this clone. CDR3 bases: TGTGCCAGTAGTCGGGACAGCCGTTTCGTTTACGAGCAGTACTTC. This gives the protein CASSRDSRFVYEQYF. The chain uses TRBV19 and TRBJ2-7; TRBD1 aligns across 7 bases. Losses at the gene ends were 5 bases for V and 4 bases for J; bases not matched to a gene: 11. From germline, CDR1 is LNHDA and CDR2 SQIVND (reference sequence). The CDR3 sequence is 15 residues long.

The sample holds one count of this clone. This chain uses TRBV6-6 with TRBJ2-6, with a weak D call TRBD2 (5 bases). In germline, CDR1 is MNHNY, CDR2 SVGAGI (reference sequence). V dropped 7 bases and J dropped 0 bases, with 7 bases sitting between them. The CDR3 totals 14 residues. The CDR3 here is CASTRDSGANVLTF. The CDR3 DNA reads TGTGCCAGCACTCGGGACTCTGGGGCCAACGTCCTGACTTTC.

This chain joins TRBV27 and TRBJ1-2; no reliable D call. Looked up from germline, CDR1 is MNHEY and CDR2 is SMNVEV (reference sequence). The CDR3 is 16 residues long. The V end lost 1 base, the J end lost 4 bases, and 16 bases lay between the germline ends. In DNA form, the CDR3 reads TGTGCCAGCAGTTTATTGGCCTCCAAACCCCTCTATGGCTACACCTTC. It is translated as CASSLLASKPLYGYTF.

This chain links TRBV7-9 with TRBJ2-3; D gene ambiguous. Between the trimmed V and J ends, which lost 5 bases and 0 bases, there was a span of 15 bases. Germline V gene sequence: CDR1 SEHNR, CDR2 FQNEAQ (reference sequence). The CDR3 is 16 residues long. The CDR3 bases are TGTGCCAGCAGCCGGGCAGTCGGCGGAAGCACAGATACGCAGTATTTT. Translation gives CASSRAVGGSTDTQYF. Full variable domain (missing parts from reference TRBV7-9 and TRBJ2-3): DTGVSQNPRHKITKRGQNVTFRCDPISEHNRLYWYRQTLGQGPEFLTYFQNEAQLEKSRLLSDRFSAERPKGSFSTLEIQRTEQGDSAMYLCASSRAVGGSTDTQYFGPGTRLTVL.

The V and J genes are TRBV9 and TRBJ2-1, with D hard to call. There are 14 residues in the CDR3. CDR1 is SGDLS and CDR2 is YYNGEE in the germline V gene. Trimming cost V 0 bases and J 6 bases, with 10 bases left between them. The CDR3 here is CASSVDWASNEQFF. In nucleotides, the CDR3 is TGTGCCAGCAGCGTAGATTGGGCCAGCAATGAGCAGTTCTTC.

The V and J genes are TRBV12-5 and TRBJ2-5, with D maybe TRBD1 (5 bases). Trimming took off 1 base at V and 5 bases at J, with 11 bases between the two ends. The CDR3 length is 14 residues. Germline V gene data show CDR1 as LGHNT and CDR2 as FRNRAP. CDR3 sequence reads: CASGLGGARETQYF. The CDR3 DNA reads as TGTGCTAGTGGTTTGGGGGGCGCGAGGGAGACCCAGTACTTC.

With regard to this clone: This same CDR3 is encoded by further DNA sequences in the sample. This chain connects TRBV2 to TRBJ1-2; D call uncertain. V was cut by 0 bases and J by 8 bases, with 10 bases left in between. This CDR3 region has 13 residues. The V gene's germline CDR1 is SNHLY and CDR2 FYNNEI. CDR3 residues: CASSEALGGGYTF. CDR3 bases: TGTGCCAGCAGTGAAGCCCTCGGAGGCGGCTACACCTTC.